This passage covers 29 T cell receptor beta chains from one sample sequenced in a study of T-cell memory formation after mild COVID-19 (dated by TCRdb to about 2021). Library preparation used 5' RACE. The instrument given in TCRdb is Illumina NovaSeq 6000. TCRdb applied fastp at Q25 and MiXCR to the public reads, then kept only in-frame beta chains. Rows are unified per CDR3 protein, each entry keeping the most common DNA and genes. This sample gives hundreds of thousands of distinct CDR3 sequences in total; over 20% of them show up just once. Around an eighth of the sample is taken by the ten largest. Material for sequencing was PBMCs or a T cell subset sorted from them (not recorded which). Receptors originate from an adult woman who had mild COVID-19 (a few samples of this study predate the infection). The sample titles of this study are shuffled in the database, so cell type and time point are left out; the donor was told from shared clones.

This rearrangement joins TRBV7-9 to TRBJ1-1; the D is unclear. CDR1 and CDR2 (germline): SEHNR, FQNEAQ (reference sequence). Trimming pared 1 base from V and 1 base from J, leaving 16 bases between. The CDR3 extends over 17 amino acids. CDR3 nucleotide sequence: TGTGCCAGCAGCTTAGATTCGCGTGGACGGTCGAACACTGAAGCTTTCTTT. It encodes CASSLDSRGRSNTEAFF.

The gene calls are TRBV12-3 or TRBV12-4 and TRBJ2-1; D may correspond to TRBD1 or TRBD2 (5 bases each). Trimming took 5 bases from V and 5 from J, leaving 10 bases between them. CDR3 length equals 13 residues. The CDR3 region has the DNA TGTGCCAGCAGTACGGGACGGGACAATGAGCAGTTCTTC. Protein product: CASSTGRDNEQFF.

This clonotype was counted a few times. In DNA, the CDR3 is TGCAGCGTTCGTCGGTTTTTGGAGGCCGACACCATATATTTT. Translated, it gives CSVRRFLEADTIYF. The J gene is TRBJ1-3, the V gene TRBV29-1; no clear D gene. The V and J ends lost 5 bases and 8 bases respectively, with 19 bases between them. The CDR3 has 14 amino acids. Per the germline V gene, CDR1 is SQVTM and CDR2 is ANQGSEA.

This sequence joins TRBV20-1 and TRBJ2-1; D is perhaps TRBD1 or TRBD2 (6 bases each). Germline V gene data show CDR1 as DFQATT and CDR2 as SNEGSKA (reference sequence). This CDR3 contains 15 residues. Trimming cost V 1 base and J 7 bases, with 17 bases left between them. The CDR3 loop reads CSARGARRGANEQFF. CDR3 coding DNA: TGCAGTGCTAGAGGGGCTAGAAGGGGGGCTAATGAGCAGTTCTTC.

A few counts support this clonotype. The chain joins TRBV2 to TRBJ2-1; D remains unclear. Trimming left V 6 bases short and J 9 bases short, with 9 bases between. From germline, CDR1 is SNHLY and CDR2 FYNNEI. The CDR3 runs to 11 residues. This chain's CDR3 is CASSPVVEQFF. CDR3 coding DNA: TGTGCCAGCAGCCCGGTGGTTGAGCAGTTCTTC.

The V and J genes are TRBV19 and TRBJ2-3, with 15 positions matching TRBD2. The CDR3 covers 18 residues. With V trimmed by 1 base and J by 4 bases, 6 bases remained unmatched. Germline V gene sequence: CDR1 LNHDA, CDR2 SQIVND (reference sequence). The chain's CDR3 is CASSIAGLAGGSADTQYF. CDR3 coding DNA: TGTGCCAGTAGTATAGCGGGACTAGCGGGGGGATCTGCAGATACGCAGTATTTT.

The chain uses TRBV2 and TRBJ2-3, with 7 bases matching TRBD1. J gave up 1 base and V 9 bases, and 4 bases lay outside the gene matches. The CDR3 has 13 amino acids. Germline CDR1 SNHLY, CDR2 FYNNEI. This CDR3 reads CARGTDRTDTQYF. The DNA of the CDR3 is TGTGCCAGAGGGACAGATCGCACAGATACGCAGTATTTT.

This clonotype was detected many times. The CDR3 protein is CASSPGPPAGAFF. The CDR3 nucleotides are TGTGCCAGCAGCCCGGGACCACCGGCTGGGGCTTTCTTT. The chain couples TRBV12-3 or TRBV12-4 to TRBJ1-1, with a weak D call TRBD1 (5 bases). V was pared by 6 bases and J by 11 bases, with 19 bases between. This CDR3 contains 13 residues.

Note on this clonotype: This likely comes from a read error, as the CDR3 has no conserved phenylalanine or tryptophan at its end. The genes are TRBV12-3 or TRBV12-4 and TRBJ2-5; 9 bases are a match to TRBD1. The junction had 5 bases not matched to a gene; V was cut back by 1 base and J by 5 bases. The CDR3 extends over 15 amino acids. DNA for the CDR3: TGTGCCAGCAGTTTAGGGGGACAGGGCTTCGAGACCCAGTACTTA. It specifies CASSLGGQGFETQYL.

This chain uses TRBV20-1 with TRBJ1-6, with a possible D match to TRBD1 (5 bases). The CDR3 spans 13 residues. Germline CDR1 and CDR2: DFQATT and SNEGSKA (reference sequence). V was clipped by 6 bases and J by 4 bases, with 10 bases between them. The CDR3 bases are TGCAGTGCCCCGGGGGATTATAATTCACCCCTCCACTTT. This sequence encodes CSAPGDYNSPLHF.

This clonotype was seen a handful of times. V is TRBV7-8 and J is TRBJ2-7; TRBD1 or TRBD2 may be the D gene (6 bases each). The germline gives CDR1 SGHVS, CDR2 FQNEAQ. The CDR3 is 14 amino acids. Trimming left V 5 bases short and J 3 bases short, with 14 bases between. The CDR3 DNA is TGTGCCAGCAGCCCTAGAGGGGGGATCTACGAGCAGTACTTC. This encodes CASSPRGGIYEQYF.

This sequence joins TRBV29-1 and TRBJ1-1; D is undetermined. This CDR3 contains 11 residues. V was shortened by 3 bases and J by 8 bases, with 10 bases between the two germline ends. Per germline, CDR1 SQVTM and CDR2 ANQGSEA. CDR3 nucleotides: TGCAGCGTTGATCCAGTCCAAGAAGCTTTCTTT. It specifies CSVDPVQEAFF.

V gene TRBV6-1 combines with J gene TRBJ2-4; D is undetermined. CDR1 and CDR2 (germline): MNHNS, SASEGT. The CDR3 covers 13 residues. V lost 11 bases to trimming and J lost 1 base, with 12 bases between them. The CDR3 reads CAASEWAKNIQYF. CDR3 bases: TGTGCCGCCTCCGAGTGGGCCAAAAACATTCAGTACTTC.

The sample holds many counts of this clonotype. Written as DNA, the CDR3 is TGTGCCAGCAGCGATAACTACGAGCAGTACTTC. Amino acids: CASSDNYEQYF. The chain couples TRBV7-9 to TRBJ2-7; D uncertain. CDR1 and CDR2 from the germline V gene are SEHNR and FQNEAQ (reference sequence). The V end was cut by 5 bases, the J end by 3 bases, with 5 bases between. This CDR3 has 11 residues.

This clonotype was observed at least ten times. This chain joins TRBV10-3 and TRBJ1-1; 7 nucleotides line up with TRBD1. The CDR3 runs 17 residues. CDR1 and CDR2 from the germline V gene are ENHRY and SYGVKD. Trimming cost V 0 bases and J 3 bases; bases outside gene matches: 10. In nucleotides, the CDR3 is TGTGCCATCAGTGAGTCCGGGACAGCCCATGCCTACACTGAAGCTTTCTTT. This translates into CAISESGTAHAYTEAFF.

The DNA for the CDR3 is TGCAGTGCTTACAGGGGTTCCGAAGCTTTCTTT. Translation gives CSAYRGSEAFF. The chain is built from TRBV20-1 and TRBJ1-1; TRBD1 aligns across 7 bases. V gave up 5 bases and J gave up 8 bases; unmatched junction bases: 5. The CDR3 runs to 11 residues. Germline CDR1 reads DFQATT; CDR2 reads SNEGSKA (reference sequence).

The V gene is TRBV7-8, the J gene TRBJ2-2; 15 bases match TRBD2. The V segment lost 1 base and the J segment 6 bases; nucleotides outside the gene matches: 3. In germline, CDR1 is SGHVS, CDR2 FQNEAQ. This CDR3 is built from 17 residues. In DNA form, the CDR3 reads TGTGCCAGCAGCTTAGGGACTAGCGGGAGGGTTTCCGGGGAGCTGTTTTTT. This gives the protein CASSLGTSGRVSGELFF.

Worth noting for this clonotype: Since the CDR3 does not end with the conserved phenylalanine or tryptophan, this likely comes from a read error. This chain connects TRBV7-2 to TRBJ2-7, with D perhaps assigned TRBD1 or TRBD2 (5 bases each). CDR1 is SGHTA and CDR2 is FQGNSA in the germline V gene. The CDR3 consists of 16 residues. Trimming left V 0 bases short and J 3 bases short, with 15 bases between. In DNA, the CDR3 is TGTGCCAGCAGCTTAGCGCGGGCAGGGAGCTTCTACGAGCAGTACCTC. Amino acid sequence: CASSLARAGSFYEQYL.

The table lists this clonotype with a few counts. The rearrangement links TRBV3-1 to TRBJ1-3; possible D gene TRBD1, 6 bases. Between the trimmed V and J ends, which lost 4 bases and 0 bases, there was a span of 10 bases. This CDR3 comprises 15 residues. Germline V gene lookup returns CDR1 LGHDT and CDR2 YNNKEL (reference sequence). Written as DNA, the CDR3 is TGTGCCAGCAGCCGCGGACAGTTCTCTGGAAACACCATATATTTT. This gives the protein CASSRGQFSGNTIYF.

The genes are TRBV12-3 or TRBV12-4 and TRBJ1-6; D possibly corresponds to TRBD1 (5 bases). The CDR3 extends over 13 amino acids. Deletions cut 7 bases from V and 7 bases from J, with 11 bases between. In DNA form, the CDR3 reads TGTGCCAGCACCTCGGACATAAATTCACCCCTCCACTTT. It translates to CASTSDINSPLHF.

This clonotype was found a few times. V gene TRBV7-3 combines with J gene TRBJ2-1; D is unresolved. The germline gives CDR1 SGHTA, CDR2 FQGTGA. This CDR3 has 15 residues. V lost 0 bases to trimming and J lost 1 base, with 7 bases between them. The CDR3 DNA reads as TGTGCCAGCAGCTTAACACCGCAGTCCTACAATGAGCAGTTCTTC. The encoded protein is CASSLTPQSYNEQFF.

V usage is TRBV20-1 and J usage is TRBJ1-1; D gene unclear. CDR3 length equals 12 residues. CDR1 and CDR2 from the germline V gene are DFQATT and SNEGSKA (reference sequence). The V gene lost 6 bases and the J gene lost 4 bases, with 12 bases spanning the gap. CDR3 DNA sequence: TGCAGTGCCCCCCGTCCTCCCACTGAAGCTTTCTTT. Amino acids: CSAPRPPTEAFF.

This clonotype appeared a few times. V gene TRBV7-9 combines with J gene TRBJ2-7; possibly TRBD2 for D (5 bases). Looked up from germline, CDR1 is SEHNR and CDR2 is FQNEAQ (reference sequence). The CDR3 has 14 amino acids. Trimming left V 3 bases short and J 7 bases short, with 16 bases between. The CDR3 nucleotides read TGTGCCAGCAGCTTTAGTGAGGTAGCGCAAGAGCAGTACTTC. Protein sequence: CASSFSEVAQEQYF.

V gene TRBV4-2 combines with J gene TRBJ2-5; D gene ambiguous. Germline CDR1 and CDR2: LGHNA and YNFKEQ. The CDR3 runs 13 residues. Trimming stripped 2 bases from V and 6 bases from J, with 10 bases between. Written as DNA, the CDR3 is TGTGCCAGCAGCCAACCCCCCTCCCAGACCCAGTACTTC. Protein: CASSQPPSQTQYF.

This clonotype occurred many times. The V call is TRBV5-1, the J call TRBJ2-3; D is undetermined. V was shortened by 6 bases and J by 1 base, with 12 bases between the two germline ends. The germline V gene encodes CDR1 SGHRS and CDR2 YFSETQ. CDR3 length equals 14 residues. The chain's CDR3 is CASIPQTGTDTQYF. The DNA of the CDR3 is TGCGCCAGCATACCGCAAACAGGCACAGATACGCAGTATTTT.

The J gene is TRBJ2-3, the V gene TRBV24-1; 8 bases line up with TRBD2. CDR1 is KGHDR, CDR2 SFDVKD, per germline. V lost 3 bases and J lost 3; bases outside the gene matches: 4. The CDR3 contains 15 residues. The CDR3 bases are TGTGCCACCAGTGATAGCGGGAGTATGACAGATACGCAGTATTTT. Translation gives CATSDSGSMTDTQYF.

This clonotype was seen at least ten times. This sequence joins TRBV12-3 or TRBV12-4 and TRBJ2-3, with TRBD2 identical over 9 bases. The CDR3 totals 18 residues. The J segment lost 3 bases and the V segment lost 8 bases, leaving 18 bases of the junction unmatched. CDR3 coding DNA: TGTGCCAGCTCCTCCTCCGGTGGGCGGGAGGGCCCTACAGATACGCAGTATTTT. Its translation: CASSSSGGREGPTDTQYF.

The CDR3 region is CASSPSGNSLSQYF. The DNA for the CDR3 is TGTGCCAGCAGTCCCTCGGGGAACTCACTCTCGCAGTACTTC. This chain joins TRBV4-2 and TRBJ2-7; tentative D call: TRBD2 (5 bases). CDR3 size: 14 residues. Germline-derived CDR1 and CDR2 are LGHNA and YNFKEQ. The germline V and J ends were trimmed by 6 bases and 9 bases, with 21 bases remaining between them.

This clonotype has only a few counts. This chain connects TRBV6-6 to TRBJ1-1; D gene ambiguous. The CDR3 is made up of 14 amino acids. V dropped 5 bases and J dropped 1 base, with 11 bases sitting between them. Germline V gene data show CDR1 as MNHNY and CDR2 as SVGAGI (reference sequence). The DNA of the CDR3 is TGTGCCAGCAGTCTTCATGAGGGGAACACTGAAGCTTTCTTT. Translated: CASSLHEGNTEAFF.